The clone carrying this T cell receptor (beta chain) showed up many times. Its specificity is not known. This entry belongs to a study of T cell repertoires in cytomegalovirus infection. Turning to the study itself: Public TCR beta signatures provided an indication of both CMV infection and a matching HLA type. Study results and limitations: The response measured ex vivo was dominated by TCR beta clonotypes (HLA-C-restricted and CMV-specific). Identification of carriers of CMV plus the relevant HLA was achieved through cumulative public TCR beta family frequency.

TCRdb re-derived calls from the reads in MiXCR, one entry per CDR3 protein. This sample carries under 150,000 distinct CDR3 sequences, roughly 9% of them seen once, and the ten largest clones take 10%. The CDR3 has 13 amino acids. The V end was cut by 4 bases, the J end by 4 bases, with 7 bases between. Per germline, CDR1 SGHVS and CDR2 FQNEAQ. The sequence was obtained from a human donor in good health (CMV status not recorded). Some clones in this sample may be carry-over from other donors' samples. The specimen was PBMCs. The V and J genes are TRBV7-8 and TRBJ2-2, with no clear D. The CDR3 DNA sequence: TGTGCCAGCAGCTCCCGTGGCACCGGGGAGCTGTTTTTT. It yields the protein CASSSRGTGELFF.